This TCR beta chain came from a study of tissue T cells after allogeneic stem cell transplantation. Study-wide results and limits: Some tissue clones might be persisting host cells; their alloreactivity or antigen specificity was not determined. Only a limited share of tissue TCRs appeared in blood or spleen.

Remarks on this clone: No antigen is known for it.

The germline CDR1 and CDR2 sequences are SGHNT and YYREEE (reference sequence). CDR3 length: 19 amino acids. The V and J ends lost 2 bases and 4 bases, in that order; junction bases with no gene match: 8. Here immunoSEQ multiplex PCR was the method, and the copy in TCRdb shows in-frame clones only, minus some. The sample lists about 6,000 clones, around 65% occurring once. The sequence derives from a woman aged 18 to 55 with breast cancer. This material consisted of duodenum tissue, taken at autopsy. This chain uses TRBV5-4 with TRBJ2-6, with 14 bases aligning to TRBD2. This CDR3 reads CASSFRLAGGPLGANVLTF. CDR3 nucleotides: TGTGCCAGCAGCTTTAGACTAGCGGGAGGGCCATTGGGGGCCAACGTCCTGACTTTC.